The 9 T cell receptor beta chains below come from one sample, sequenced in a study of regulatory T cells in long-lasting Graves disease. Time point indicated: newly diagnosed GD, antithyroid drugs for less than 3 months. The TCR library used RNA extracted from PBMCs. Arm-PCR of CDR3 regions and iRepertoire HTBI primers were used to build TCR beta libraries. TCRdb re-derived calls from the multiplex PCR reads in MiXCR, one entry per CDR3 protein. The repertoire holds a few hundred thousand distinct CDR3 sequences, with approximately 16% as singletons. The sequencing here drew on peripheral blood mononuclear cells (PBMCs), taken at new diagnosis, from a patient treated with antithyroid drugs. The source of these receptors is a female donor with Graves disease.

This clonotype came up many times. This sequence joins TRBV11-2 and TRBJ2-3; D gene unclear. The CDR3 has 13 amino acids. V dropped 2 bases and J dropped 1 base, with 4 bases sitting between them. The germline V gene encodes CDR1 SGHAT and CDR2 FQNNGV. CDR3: CASSLTGTDTQYF. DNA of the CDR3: TGTGCCAGCAGCTTAACAGGCACAGATACGCAGTATTTT.

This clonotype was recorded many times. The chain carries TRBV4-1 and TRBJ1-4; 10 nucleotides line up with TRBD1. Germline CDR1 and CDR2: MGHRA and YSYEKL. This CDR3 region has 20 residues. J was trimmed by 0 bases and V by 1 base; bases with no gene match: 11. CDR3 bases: TGCGCCAGCAGCCAAGCCTCTTCCGGGACAGGGGATCCAACTAATGAAAAACTGTTTTTT. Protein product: CASSQASSGTGDPTNEKLFF.

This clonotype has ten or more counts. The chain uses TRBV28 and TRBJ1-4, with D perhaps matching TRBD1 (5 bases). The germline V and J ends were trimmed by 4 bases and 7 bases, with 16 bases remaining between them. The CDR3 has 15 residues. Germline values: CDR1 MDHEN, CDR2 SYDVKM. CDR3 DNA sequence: TGTGCCAGCAGTTCTCCGGGGGGGGAAGGTGAAAAACTGTTTTTT. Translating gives CASSSPGGEGEKLFF.

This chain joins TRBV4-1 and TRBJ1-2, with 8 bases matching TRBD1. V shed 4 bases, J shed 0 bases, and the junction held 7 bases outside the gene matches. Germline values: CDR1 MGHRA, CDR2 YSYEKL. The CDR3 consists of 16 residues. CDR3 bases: TGCGCCAGCAGCCGACCTATGGGACAGGCTAACTATGGCTACACCTTC. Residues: CASSRPMGQANYGYTF.

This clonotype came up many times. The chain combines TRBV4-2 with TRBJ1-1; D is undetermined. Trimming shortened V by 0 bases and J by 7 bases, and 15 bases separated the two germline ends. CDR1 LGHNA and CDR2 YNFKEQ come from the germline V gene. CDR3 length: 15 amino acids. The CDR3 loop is CASSQEIGSRGEAFF. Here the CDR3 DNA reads TGTGCCAGCAGCCAAGAGATCGGATCGCGGGGTGAAGCTTTCTTT.

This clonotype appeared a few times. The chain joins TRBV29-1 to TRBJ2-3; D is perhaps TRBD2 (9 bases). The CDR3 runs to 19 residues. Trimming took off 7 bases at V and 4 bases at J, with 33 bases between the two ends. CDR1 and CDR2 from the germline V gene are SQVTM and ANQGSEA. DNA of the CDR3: TGCAGCGCCGCAGGGGGCGCTTGGCGGGAGGGCCGGGTAGCAGATACGCAGTATTTT. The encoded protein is CSAAGGAWREGRVADTQYF.

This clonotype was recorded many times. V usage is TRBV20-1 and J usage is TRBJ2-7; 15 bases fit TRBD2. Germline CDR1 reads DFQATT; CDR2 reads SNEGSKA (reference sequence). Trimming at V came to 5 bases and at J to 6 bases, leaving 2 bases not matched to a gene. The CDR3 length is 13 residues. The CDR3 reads CSASGLAGGEQYF. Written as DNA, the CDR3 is TGCAGTGCTTCGGGACTAGCGGGAGGCGAGCAGTACTTC.

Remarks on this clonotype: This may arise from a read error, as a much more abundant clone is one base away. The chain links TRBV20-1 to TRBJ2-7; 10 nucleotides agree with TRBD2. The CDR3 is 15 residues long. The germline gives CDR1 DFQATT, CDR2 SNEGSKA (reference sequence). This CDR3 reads CSARGQAGGAYGQYF. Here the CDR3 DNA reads TGCAGTGCTAGAGGACAAGCGGGAGGGGCCTACGGGCAGTACTTC.

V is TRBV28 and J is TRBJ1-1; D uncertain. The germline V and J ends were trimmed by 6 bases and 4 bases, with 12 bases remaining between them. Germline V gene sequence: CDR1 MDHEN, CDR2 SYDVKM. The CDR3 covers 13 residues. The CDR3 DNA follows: TGTGCCAGCAGGTGGGGATTAGGCACTGAAGCTTTCTTT. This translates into CASRWGLGTEAFF.